This T cell receptor beta chain was found in a study of T cells in localized non-small cell lung cancer. With regard to this clone: Its matching antigen is unknown.

V lost 10 bases and J lost 0, with 8 bases in between. The CDR3 consists of 13 residues. From germline, CDR1 is SGHNT and CDR2 YYREEE (reference sequence). Only in-frame clones appear in the TCRdb table, and some are missing; sequencing was by immunoSEQ multiplex PCR. The data show 100,000 to 150,000 clones, approximately 88% seen once. Study-wide results and limits: Sequencing covered just one tumor region, so heterogeneity cannot be ruled out. Appearing in adjacent lung were a median roughly 60 of the top 100 tumor clones. Longer overall survival accompanied higher blood T cell density. Tumor showed lower T cell clonality than uninvolved adjacent lung, where it was highest.

This sequence joins TRBV5-4 and TRBJ2-6, with D possibly being TRBD1 or TRBD2 (5 bases each). This clonotype originated in a female donor of 60 years or more with stage I lung adenocarcinoma. The specimen was peripheral blood, collected before any cancer treatment. The CDR3 nucleotides are TGTGCCGGGGGAACCTCTGGGGCCAACGTCCTGACTTTC. Protein: CAGGTSGANVLTF. The full variable domain, rest sourced from reference TRBV5-4 and TRBJ2-6, is ETGVTQSPTHLIKTRGQQVTLRCSSQSGHNTVSWYQQALGQGPQFIFQYYREEENGRGNFPPRFSGLQFPNYSSELNVNALELDDSALYLCAGGTSGANVLTFGAGSRLTVL.